What follows are 14 T cell receptor beta chains derived from one specimen sequenced in a study of shared T cell receptors in the human thymus. Produced via immunoSEQ multiplex PCR; TCRdb's table is partial and in-frame only. Of about 380,000 clones listed, 85% to 95% are singletons. Sequenced input: thymocytes. The receptor set was obtained from a human donor.

This chain joins TRBV28 and TRBJ2-7; no clear D. CDR1 is MDHEN, CDR2 SYDVKM, per germline. Between the trimmed V and J ends, which lost 2 bases and 5 bases, there was a span of 13 bases. This CDR3 region has 14 residues. In nucleotides, the CDR3 is TGTGCCAGCAGTTTAATGAATATAGTCAACGAGCAGTACTTC. It translates to CASSLMNIVNEQYF.

The J gene is TRBJ2-3, the V gene TRBV6-5; perhaps D is TRBD1 or TRBD2 (5 bases each). Trimming removed 4 bases from V and 2 bases from J, with 16 bases in between. The CDR3 is 16 residues long. Germline V gene data show CDR1 as MNHEY and CDR2 as SVGAGI. The CDR3 nucleotides are TGTGCCAGCAGTTTGAGGTGGGGACGTATCACAGATACGCAGTATTTT. Translated, it gives CASSLRWGRITDTQYF.

Regarding this clone: Other nucleotide sequences in the sample specify the same CDR3. The V gene is TRBV7-9, the J gene TRBJ2-5; perhaps D is TRBD1 or TRBD2 (5 bases each). Germline V gene lookup returns CDR1 SEHNR and CDR2 FQNEAQ (reference sequence). The CDR3 runs to 16 residues. Trimming pared 6 bases from V and 2 bases from J, leaving 19 bases between. The CDR3 sequence: CASRSGTYPKQETQYF. The CDR3 DNA sequence: TGTGCCAGCAGGTCCGGGACGTACCCGAAGCAAGAGACCCAGTACTTC. The full variable domain, completed using reference TRBV7-9 and TRBJ2-5, is DTGVSQNPRHKITKRGQNVTFRCDPISEHNRLYWYRQTLGQGPEFLTYFQNEAQLEKSRLLSDRFSAERPKGSFSTLEIQRTEQGDSAMYLCASRSGTYPKQETQYFGPGTRLLVL.

The chain couples TRBV11-2 to TRBJ2-2; possible D gene TRBD1, 6 bases. Germline V CDR1 and CDR2: SGHAT, FQNNGV. This CDR3 comprises 16 residues. V was shortened by 5 bases and J by 3 bases, with 16 bases between the two germline ends. In DNA, the CDR3 is TGTGCCAGCAGCAACAGAAACAGGGCGGACACCGGGGAGCTGTTTTTT. Translating gives CASSNRNRADTGELFF. Full variable domain (rest looked up from reference TRBV11-2 and TRBJ2-2): EAGVAQSPRYKIIEKRQSVAFWCNPISGHATLYWYQQILGQGPKLLIQFQNNGVVDDSQLPKDRFSAERLKGVDSTLKIQPAKLEDSAVYLCASSNRNRADTGELFFGEGSRLTVL.

The chain couples TRBV28 to TRBJ1-1; D not resolved. V lost 3 bases to trimming and J lost 0 bases, with 8 bases between them. The CDR3 covers 14 residues. Per the germline V gene, CDR1 is MDHEN and CDR2 is SYDVKM. CDR3 in DNA: TGTGCCAGCAGTTTGTCAGCCATGAACACTGAAGCTTTCTTT. Protein: CASSLSAMNTEAFF. Full variable domain (outside the CDR3, taken from reference TRBV28 and TRBJ1-1): DVKVTQSSRYLVKRTGEKVFLECVQDMDHENMFWYRQDPGLGLRLIYFSYDVKMKEKGDIPEGYSVSREKKERFSLILESASTNQTSMYLCASSLSAMNTEAFFGQGTRLTVV.

The gene calls are TRBV28 and TRBJ1-4; D not certain. Germline assignment: CDR1 MDHEN and CDR2 SYDVKM. The CDR3 spans 15 residues. V gave up 6 bases and J gave up 4 bases, with 15 bases separating them. CDR3: CASSPGLPGNEKLFF. CDR3 DNA: TGTGCCAGCAGCCCCGGCCTGCCCGGTAATGAAAAACTGTTTTTT.

This chain uses TRBV6-4 with TRBJ1-3, with D possibly matching TRBD1 (5 bases). The CDR3 runs 15 residues. From germline, CDR1 is MRHNA and CDR2 SNTAGT. V lost 5 bases to trimming and J lost 0 bases, with 11 bases between them. The CDR3 reads CASSPDTRSGNTIYF. The CDR3 region has the DNA TGTGCCAGCAGTCCGGACACTCGCTCTGGAAACACCATATATTTT.

This clone was picked up a small number of times. Since no conserved phenylalanine or tryptophan closes the CDR3, a read error is the likely cause. The DNA is omitted, as the CDR3 cannot be located on it reliably, and the CDR3 follows TCRdb's listing. The V call is TRBV7-2, the J call TRBJ1-1. Germline loops: CDR1 SGHTA, CDR2 FQGNSA. The CDR3 is 10 amino acids long, termini counted. CDR3 in amino acids: CASSLRTGSV.

The rearrangement links TRBV5-6 to TRBJ2-7; 10 positions match TRBD1. The CDR3 has 13 amino acids. Germline CDR1 is SGHDT and CDR2 is YYEEEE. Trimming at V came to 5 bases and at J to 3 bases, leaving 2 bases not matched to a gene. As DNA, the CDR3 is TGTGCCAGCAGTTGGGACAGGGGCTACGAGCAGTACTTC. This sequence encodes CASSWDRGYEQYF. The variable domain in full, with the rest retrieved from reference TRBV5-6 and TRBJ2-7, is DAGVTQSPTHLIKTRGQQVTLRCSPKSGHDTVSWYQQALGQGPQFIFQYYEEEERQRGNFPDRFSGHQFPNYSSELNVNALLLGDSALYLCASSWDRGYEQYFGPGTRLTVT.

The chain combines TRBV10-3 with TRBJ2-3; TRBD1 agrees at 7 bases. CDR1 ENHRY and CDR2 SYGVKD come from the germline V gene. The junction had 8 bases not matched to a gene; V was cut back by 0 bases and J by 5 bases. The CDR3 has 16 amino acids. CDR3 DNA: TGTGCCATCAGTGAGTCGAAAGGGGGCGTAGGAGATACGCAGTATTTT. The encoded protein is CAISESKGGVGDTQYF.

The chain has TRBV7-9 and TRBJ2-3; TRBD1 matches at 12 bases. The trim removed 8 bases at V and 3 bases at J, leaving 12 bases unmatched. This CDR3 is built from 17 residues. CDR1 and CDR2 (germline): SEHNR, FQNEAQ (reference sequence). This CDR3 reads CASGPGTGGKKTDTQYF. For the CDR3, the DNA is TGTGCCAGCGGCCCCGGGACAGGGGGCAAAAAAACAGATACGCAGTATTTT.

V and J are TRBV5-1 and TRBJ1-3, with a weak D call TRBD1 (6 bases). V was trimmed by 0 bases and J by 1 base, leaving 14 bases between them. The CDR3 is 17 residues long. Germline lookup yields CDR1 SGHRS and CDR2 YFSETQ. CDR3 coding DNA: TGCGCCAGCAGCTTGGGTTTGGAAGACAGGTCTGGAAACACCATATATTTT. Residues: CASSLGLEDRSGNTIYF.

The chain links TRBV19 to TRBJ1-1; the D gene is possibly TRBD1 (5 bases). Germline values: CDR1 LNHDA, CDR2 SQIVND (reference sequence). Trimming pared 2 bases from V and 0 bases from J, leaving 34 bases between. The CDR3 length is 23 residues. DNA of the CDR3: TGTGCCAGTAGTATACAGCCTACAGTAGTGAAGGAGCGGGGGAAAGAGATGAACACTGAAGCTTTCTTT. Encoded protein: CASSIQPTVVKERGKEMNTEAFF.

The chain's CDR3 is CASSLVGRGASGNTIYF. CDR3 coding DNA: TGTGCCAGCAGCTTAGTAGGGAGGGGGGCCTCTGGAAACACCATATATTTT. The chain carries TRBV7-2 and TRBJ1-3; D may be TRBD1 (6 bases). V was clipped by 1 base and J by 0 bases, with 13 bases between them. In germline, CDR1 is SGHTA, CDR2 FQGNSA. The CDR3 has 17 residues.